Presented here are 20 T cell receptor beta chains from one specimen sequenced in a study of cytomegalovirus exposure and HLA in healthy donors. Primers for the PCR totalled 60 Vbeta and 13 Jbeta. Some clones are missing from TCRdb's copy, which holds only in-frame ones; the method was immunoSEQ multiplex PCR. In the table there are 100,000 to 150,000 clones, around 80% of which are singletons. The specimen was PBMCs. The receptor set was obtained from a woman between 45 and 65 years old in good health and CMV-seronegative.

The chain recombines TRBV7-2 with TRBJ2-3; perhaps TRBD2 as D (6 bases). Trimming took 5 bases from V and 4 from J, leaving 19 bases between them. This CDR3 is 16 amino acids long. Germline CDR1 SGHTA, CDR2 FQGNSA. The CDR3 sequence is CASSTGWGSGADTQYF. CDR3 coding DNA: TGTGCCAGCAGCACCGGGTGGGGGTCGGGGGCAGATACGCAGTATTTT.

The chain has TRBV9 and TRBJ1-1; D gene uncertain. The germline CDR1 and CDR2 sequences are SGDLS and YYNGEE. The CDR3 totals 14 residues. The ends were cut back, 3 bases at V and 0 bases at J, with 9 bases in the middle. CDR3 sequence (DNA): TGTGCCAGCAGCGCGACGAGGGTGAACACTGAAGCTTTCTTT. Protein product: CASSATRVNTEAFF.

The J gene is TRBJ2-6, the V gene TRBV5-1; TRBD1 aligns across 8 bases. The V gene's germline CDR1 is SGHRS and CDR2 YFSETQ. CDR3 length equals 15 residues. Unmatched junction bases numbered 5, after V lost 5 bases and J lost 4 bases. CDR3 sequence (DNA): TGCGCCAGCAGGACAGGGGAAAACGGGGCCAACGTCCTGACTTTC. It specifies CASRTGENGANVLTF. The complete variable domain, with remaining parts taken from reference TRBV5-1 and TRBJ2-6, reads KAGVTQTPRYLIKTRGQQVTLSCSPISGHRSVSWYQQTPGQGLQFLFEYFSETQRNKGNFPGRFSGRQFSNSRSEMNVSTLELGDSALYLCASRTGENGANVLTFGAGSRLTVL.

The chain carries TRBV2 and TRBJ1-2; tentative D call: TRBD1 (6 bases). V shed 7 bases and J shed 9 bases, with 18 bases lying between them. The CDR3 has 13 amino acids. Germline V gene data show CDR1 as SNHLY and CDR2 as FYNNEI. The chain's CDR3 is CASTPLQGHRYTF. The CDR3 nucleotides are TGTGCCAGCACCCCTCTTCAGGGACACCGCTACACCTTC.

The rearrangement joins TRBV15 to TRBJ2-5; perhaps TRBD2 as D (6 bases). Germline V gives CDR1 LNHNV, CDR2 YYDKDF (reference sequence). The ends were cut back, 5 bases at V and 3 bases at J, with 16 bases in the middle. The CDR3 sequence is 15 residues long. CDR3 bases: TGTGCCACCAGCCACCTCGGGGGAGTCGAAGAGACCCAGTACTTC. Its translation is CATSHLGGVEETQYF.

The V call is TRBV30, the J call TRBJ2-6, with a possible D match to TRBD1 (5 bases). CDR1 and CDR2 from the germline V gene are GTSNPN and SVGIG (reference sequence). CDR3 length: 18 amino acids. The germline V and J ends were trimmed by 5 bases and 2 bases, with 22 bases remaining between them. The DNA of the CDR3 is TGTGCCTGGGCACGACAGACCCCAGGGATCACTGGGGCCAACGTCCTGACTTTC. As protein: CAWARQTPGITGANVLTF.

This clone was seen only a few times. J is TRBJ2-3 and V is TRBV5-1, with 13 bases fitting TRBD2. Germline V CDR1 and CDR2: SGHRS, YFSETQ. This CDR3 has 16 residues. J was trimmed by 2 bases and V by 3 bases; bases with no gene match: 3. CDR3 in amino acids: CASSSGLAGITDTQYF. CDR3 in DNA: TGCGCCAGCAGCTCGGGACTAGCGGGGATCACAGATACGCAGTATTTT.

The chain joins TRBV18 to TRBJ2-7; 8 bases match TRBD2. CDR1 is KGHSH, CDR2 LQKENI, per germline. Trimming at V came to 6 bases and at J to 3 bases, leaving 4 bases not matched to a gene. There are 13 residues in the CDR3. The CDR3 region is CASSPGGSYEQYV. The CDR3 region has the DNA TGTGCCAGCTCTCCGGGAGGGAGCTACGAGCAGTACGTC.

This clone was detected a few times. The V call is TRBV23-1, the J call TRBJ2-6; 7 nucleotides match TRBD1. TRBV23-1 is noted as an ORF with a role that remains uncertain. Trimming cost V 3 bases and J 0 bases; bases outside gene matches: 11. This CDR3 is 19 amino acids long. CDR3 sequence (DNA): TGCGCCAGCAGTCATCTCCCGGAGACAGGGTACTCTGGGGCCAACGTCCTGACTTTC. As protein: CASSHLPETGYSGANVLTF.

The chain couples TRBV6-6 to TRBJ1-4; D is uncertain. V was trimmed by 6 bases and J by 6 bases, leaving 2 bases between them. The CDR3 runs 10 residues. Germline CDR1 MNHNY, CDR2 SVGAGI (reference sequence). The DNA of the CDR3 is TGTGCCAGCAGCGATGAAAAACTGTTTTTT. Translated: CASSDEKLFF.

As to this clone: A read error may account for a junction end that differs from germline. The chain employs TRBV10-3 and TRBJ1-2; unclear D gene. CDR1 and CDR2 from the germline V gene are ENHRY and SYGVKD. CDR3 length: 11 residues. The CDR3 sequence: CAISEGGGYPF. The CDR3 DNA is TGTGCCATCAGCGAAGGAGGCGGCTACCCCTTC.

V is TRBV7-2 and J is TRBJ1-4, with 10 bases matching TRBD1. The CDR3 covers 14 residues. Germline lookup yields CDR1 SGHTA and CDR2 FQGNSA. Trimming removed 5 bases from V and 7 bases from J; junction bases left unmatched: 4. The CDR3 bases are TGTGCCAGCAGCCCCCGGGACAGGGGTGAAAAACTGTTTTTT. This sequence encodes CASSPRDRGEKLFF. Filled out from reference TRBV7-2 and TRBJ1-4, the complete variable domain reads GAGVSQSPSNKVTEKGKDVELRCDPISGHTALYWYRQSLGQGLEFLIYFQGNSAPDKSGLPSDRFSAERTGGSVSTLTIQRTQQEDSAVYLCASSPRDRGEKLFFGSGTQLSVL.

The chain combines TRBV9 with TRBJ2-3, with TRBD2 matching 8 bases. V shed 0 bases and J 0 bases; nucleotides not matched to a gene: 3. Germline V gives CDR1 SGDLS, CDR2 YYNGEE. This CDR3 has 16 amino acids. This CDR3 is CASSVVPSGSTDTQYF. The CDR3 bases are TGTGCCAGCAGCGTAGTGCCTAGCGGGAGCACAGATACGCAGTATTTT. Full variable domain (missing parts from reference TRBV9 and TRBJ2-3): DSGVTQTPKHLITATGQRVTLRCSPRSGDLSVYWYQQSLDQGLQFLIQYYNGEERAKGNILERFSAQQFPDLHSELNLSSLELGDSALYFCASSVVPSGSTDTQYFGPGTRLTVL.

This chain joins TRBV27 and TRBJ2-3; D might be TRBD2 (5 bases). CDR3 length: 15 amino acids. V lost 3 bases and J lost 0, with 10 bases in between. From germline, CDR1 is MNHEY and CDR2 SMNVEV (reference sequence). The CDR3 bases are TGTGCCAGCAGTTTTGGACGGACTAGCACAGATACGCAGTATTTT. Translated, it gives CASSFGRTSTDTQYF.

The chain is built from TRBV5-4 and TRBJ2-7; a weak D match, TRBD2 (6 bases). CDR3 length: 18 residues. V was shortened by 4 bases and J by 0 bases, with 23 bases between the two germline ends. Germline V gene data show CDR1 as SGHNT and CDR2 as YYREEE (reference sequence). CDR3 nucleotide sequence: TGTGCCAGCAGCCCGGGAGAGGCCTTAGGCTTTAACTCCTACGAGCAGTACGTC. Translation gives CASSPGEALGFNSYEQYV.

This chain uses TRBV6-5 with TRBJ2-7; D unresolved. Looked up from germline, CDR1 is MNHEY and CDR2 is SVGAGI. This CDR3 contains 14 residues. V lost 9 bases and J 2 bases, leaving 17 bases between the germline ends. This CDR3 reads CASNRWAGPYEQYF. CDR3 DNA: TGTGCCAGTAACCGATGGGCAGGTCCCTACGAGCAGTACTTC.

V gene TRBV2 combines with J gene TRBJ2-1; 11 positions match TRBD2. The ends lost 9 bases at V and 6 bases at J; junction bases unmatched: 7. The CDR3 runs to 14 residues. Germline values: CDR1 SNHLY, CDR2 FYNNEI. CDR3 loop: CASKGLAASNEQFF. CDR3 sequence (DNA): TGTGCCAGTAAGGGACTAGCGGCCAGCAATGAGCAGTTCTTC.

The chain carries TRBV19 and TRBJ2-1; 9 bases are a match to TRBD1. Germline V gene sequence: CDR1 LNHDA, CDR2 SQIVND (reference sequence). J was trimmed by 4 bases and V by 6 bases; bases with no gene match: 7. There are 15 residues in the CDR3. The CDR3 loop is CASRPTGQGYNEQFF. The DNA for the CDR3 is TGTGCCAGTAGACCCACGGGACAGGGATACAATGAGCAGTTCTTC. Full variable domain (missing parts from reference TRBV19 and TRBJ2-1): DGGITQSPKYLFRKEGQNVTLSCEQNLNHDAMYWYRQDPGQGLRLIYYSQIVNDFQKGDIAEGYSVSREKKESFPLTVTSAQKNPTAFYLCASRPTGQGYNEQFFGPGTRLTVL.

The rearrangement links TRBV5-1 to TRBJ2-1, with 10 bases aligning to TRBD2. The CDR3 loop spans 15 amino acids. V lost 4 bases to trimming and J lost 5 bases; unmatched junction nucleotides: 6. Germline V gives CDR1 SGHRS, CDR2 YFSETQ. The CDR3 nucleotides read TGCGCCAGCAGCATAAGAGCGGGAGGGAACAATGAGCAGTTCTTC. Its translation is CASSIRAGGNNEQFF. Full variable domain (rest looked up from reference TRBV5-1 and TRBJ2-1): KAGVTQTPRYLIKTRGQQVTLSCSPISGHRSVSWYQQTPGQGLQFLFEYFSETQRNKGNFPGRFSGRQFSNSRSEMNVSTLELGDSALYLCASSIRAGGNNEQFFGPGTRLTVL.

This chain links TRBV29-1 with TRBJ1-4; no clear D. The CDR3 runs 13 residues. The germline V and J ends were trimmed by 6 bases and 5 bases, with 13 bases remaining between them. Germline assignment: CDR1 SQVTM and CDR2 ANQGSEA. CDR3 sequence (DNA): TGCAGCGTAAAAGAAACACCGAATGAAAAACTGTTTTTT. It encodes CSVKETPNEKLFF.